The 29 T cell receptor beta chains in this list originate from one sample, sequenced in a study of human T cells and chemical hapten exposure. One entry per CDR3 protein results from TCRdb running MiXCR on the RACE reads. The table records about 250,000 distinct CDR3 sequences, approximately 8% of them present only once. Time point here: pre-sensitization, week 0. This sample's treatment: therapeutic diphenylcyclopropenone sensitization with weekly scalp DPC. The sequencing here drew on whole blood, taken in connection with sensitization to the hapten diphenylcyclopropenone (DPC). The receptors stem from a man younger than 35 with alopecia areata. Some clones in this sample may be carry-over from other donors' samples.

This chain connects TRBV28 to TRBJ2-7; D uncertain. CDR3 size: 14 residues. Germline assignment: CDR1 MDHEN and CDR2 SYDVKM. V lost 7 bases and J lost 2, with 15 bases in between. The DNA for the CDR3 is TGTGCCAGCACCCTAGATAACGGAGCCTACGAGCAGTACTTC. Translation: CASTLDNGAYEQYF.

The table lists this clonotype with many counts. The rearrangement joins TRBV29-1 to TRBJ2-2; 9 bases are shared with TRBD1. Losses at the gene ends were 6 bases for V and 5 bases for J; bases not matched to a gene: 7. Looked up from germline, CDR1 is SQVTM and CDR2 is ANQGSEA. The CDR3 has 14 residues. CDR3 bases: TGCAGCGTCAGACCGGGACAGGGAACCGGGGAGCTGTTTTTT. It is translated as CSVRPGQGTGELFF.

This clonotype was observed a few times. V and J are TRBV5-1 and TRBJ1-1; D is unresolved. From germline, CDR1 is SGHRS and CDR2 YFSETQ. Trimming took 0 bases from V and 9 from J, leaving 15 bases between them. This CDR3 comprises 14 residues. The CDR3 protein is CASSLEGPPLQAFF. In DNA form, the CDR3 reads TGCGCCAGCAGCTTGGAGGGTCCCCCACTTCAAGCTTTCTTT.

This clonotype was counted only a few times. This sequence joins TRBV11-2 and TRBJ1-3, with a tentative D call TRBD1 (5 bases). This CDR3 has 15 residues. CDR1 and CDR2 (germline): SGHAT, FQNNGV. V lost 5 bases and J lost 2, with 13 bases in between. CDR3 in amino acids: CASSPAGVAGNTIYF. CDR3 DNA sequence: TGTGCCAGCAGCCCGGCGGGGGTGGCTGGAAACACCATATATTTT.

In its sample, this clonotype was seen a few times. In DNA, the CDR3 is TGTGCCATCAGCCCGGGGTTGAGCACAGATACGCAGTATTTT. Protein: CAISPGLSTDTQYF. V is TRBV10-3 and J is TRBJ2-3, with D possibly TRBD2 on 5 matching bases. This CDR3 contains 14 residues. V was trimmed by 6 bases and J by 0 bases, leaving 10 bases between them. From germline, CDR1 is ENHRY and CDR2 SYGVKD.

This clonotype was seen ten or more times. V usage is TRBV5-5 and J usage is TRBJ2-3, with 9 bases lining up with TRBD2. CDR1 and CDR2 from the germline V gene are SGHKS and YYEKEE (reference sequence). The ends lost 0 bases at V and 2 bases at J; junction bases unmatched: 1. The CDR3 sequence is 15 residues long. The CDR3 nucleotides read TGTGCCAGCAGCTTGGCTAGCGGGGACACAGATACGCAGTATTTT. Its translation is CASSLASGDTDTQYF.

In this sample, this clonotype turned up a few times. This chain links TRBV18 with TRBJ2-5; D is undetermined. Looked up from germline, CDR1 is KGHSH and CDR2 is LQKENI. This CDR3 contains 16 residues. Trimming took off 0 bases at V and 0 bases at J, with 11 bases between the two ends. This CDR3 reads CASSPPATMYQETQYF. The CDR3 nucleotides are TGTGCCAGCTCACCACCGGCCACTATGTACCAAGAGACCCAGTACTTC. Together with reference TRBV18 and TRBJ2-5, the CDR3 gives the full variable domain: NAGVMQNPRHLVRRRGQEARLRCSPMKGHSHVYWYRQLPEEGLKFMVYLQKENIIDESGMPKERFSAEFPKEGPSILRIQQVVRGDSAAYFCASSPPATMYQETQYFGPGTRLLVL.

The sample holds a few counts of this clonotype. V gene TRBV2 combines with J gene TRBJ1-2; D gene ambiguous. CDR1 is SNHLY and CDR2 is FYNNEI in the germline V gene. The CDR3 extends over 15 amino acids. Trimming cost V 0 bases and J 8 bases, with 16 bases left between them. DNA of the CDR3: TGTGCCAGCAGTGAAGCTCAGGTAGAAGGTCGCGGCTACACCTTC. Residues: CASSEAQVEGRGYTF.

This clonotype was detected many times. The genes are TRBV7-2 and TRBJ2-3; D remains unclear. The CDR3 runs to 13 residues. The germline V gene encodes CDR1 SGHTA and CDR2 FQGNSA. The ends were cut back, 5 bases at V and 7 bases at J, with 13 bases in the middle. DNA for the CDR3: TGTGCCAGCAGCGCCGCCATAGTGAATACGCAGTATTTT. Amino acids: CASSAAIVNTQYF.

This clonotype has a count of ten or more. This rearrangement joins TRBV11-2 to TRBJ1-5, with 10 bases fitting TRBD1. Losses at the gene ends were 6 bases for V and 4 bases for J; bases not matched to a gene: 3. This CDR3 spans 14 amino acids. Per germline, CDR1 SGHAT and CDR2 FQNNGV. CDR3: CASSWDRGNQPQHF. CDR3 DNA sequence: TGTGCCAGCAGTTGGGACAGGGGTAATCAGCCCCAGCATTTT. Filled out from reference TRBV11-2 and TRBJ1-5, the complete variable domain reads EAGVAQSPRYKIIEKRQSVAFWCNPISGHATLYWYQQILGQGPKLLIQFQNNGVVDDSQLPKDRFSAERLKGVDSTLKIQPAKLEDSAVYLCASSWDRGNQPQHFGDGTRLSIL.

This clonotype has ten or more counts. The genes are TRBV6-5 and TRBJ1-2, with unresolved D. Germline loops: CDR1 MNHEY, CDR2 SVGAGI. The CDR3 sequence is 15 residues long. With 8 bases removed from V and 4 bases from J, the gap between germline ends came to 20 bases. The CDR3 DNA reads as TGTGCCAGCCGGACGGAGACGGACGACTCCTATGGCTACACCTTC. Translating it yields CASRTETDDSYGYTF.

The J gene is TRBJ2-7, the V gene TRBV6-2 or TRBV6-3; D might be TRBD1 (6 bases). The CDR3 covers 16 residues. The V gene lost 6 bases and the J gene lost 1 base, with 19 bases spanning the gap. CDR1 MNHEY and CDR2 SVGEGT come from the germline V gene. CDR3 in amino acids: CASRKGHGTLSYEQYF. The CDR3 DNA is TGTGCCAGCAGAAAAGGCCATGGGACACTTTCCTACGAGCAGTACTTC.

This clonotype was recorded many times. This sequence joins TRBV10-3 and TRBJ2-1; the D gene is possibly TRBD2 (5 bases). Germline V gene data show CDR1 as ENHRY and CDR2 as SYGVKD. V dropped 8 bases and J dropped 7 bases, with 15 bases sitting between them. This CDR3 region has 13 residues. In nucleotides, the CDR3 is TGTGCCATCTCCCGGGATATCCGAAATGAGCAGTTCTTC. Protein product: CAISRDIRNEQFF.

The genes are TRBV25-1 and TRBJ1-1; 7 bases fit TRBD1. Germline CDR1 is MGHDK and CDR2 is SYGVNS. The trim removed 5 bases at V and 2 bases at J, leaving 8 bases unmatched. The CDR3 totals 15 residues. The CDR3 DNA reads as TGTGCCAGCAGTCCCCATGTAGGGGGCAACACTGAAGCTTTCTTT. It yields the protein CASSPHVGGNTEAFF.

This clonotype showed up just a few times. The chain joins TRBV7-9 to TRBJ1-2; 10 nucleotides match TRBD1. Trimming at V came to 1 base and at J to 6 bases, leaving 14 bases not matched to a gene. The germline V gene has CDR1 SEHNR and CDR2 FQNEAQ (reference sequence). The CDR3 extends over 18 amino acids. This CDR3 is CASSLEGDRGLLLNGYTF. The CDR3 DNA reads TGTGCCAGCAGCTTAGAAGGAGACAGGGGGCTACTGTTGAATGGCTACACCTTC. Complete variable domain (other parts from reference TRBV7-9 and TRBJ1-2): DTGVSQNPRHKITKRGQNVTFRCDPISEHNRLYWYRQTLGQGPEFLTYFQNEAQLEKSRLLSDRFSAERPKGSFSTLEIQRTEQGDSAMYLCASSLEGDRGLLLNGYTFGSGTRLTVV.

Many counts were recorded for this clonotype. The CDR3 DNA sequence: TGTGCCAGCAGCCAAGAGGGGACAGGCAATTCACCCCTCCACTTT. It codes for CASSQEGTGNSPLHF. J is TRBJ1-6 and V is TRBV4-2; 8 bases match TRBD1. The CDR3 runs to 15 residues. The V gene's germline CDR1 is LGHNA and CDR2 YNFKEQ. Trimming at V came to 0 bases and at J to 7 bases, leaving 2 bases not matched to a gene.

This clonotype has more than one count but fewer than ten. CDR3 residues: CASSIAGAITGELFF. DNA for the CDR3: TGTGCCAGCAGCATCGCGGGGGCAATCACCGGGGAGCTGTTTTTT. This sequence joins TRBV6-2 or TRBV6-3 and TRBJ2-2; maybe TRBD2 (7 bases). CDR3 length equals 15 residues. Germline V gives CDR1 MNHEY, CDR2 SVGEGT. Trimming pared 6 bases from V and 4 bases from J, leaving 15 bases between.

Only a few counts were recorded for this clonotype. Here the CDR3 reads CASSLAGSNEQYF. The CDR3 DNA reads as TGTGCCAGCAGTTTAGCAGGGAGCAACGAGCAGTACTTC. The rearrangement joins TRBV3-1 to TRBJ2-7; either TRBD1 or TRBD2 may fit D (5 bases each). The CDR3 spans 13 residues. The germline CDR1 and CDR2 sequences are LGHDT and YNNKEL (reference sequence). The V end was cut by 6 bases, the J end by 5 bases, with 14 bases between.

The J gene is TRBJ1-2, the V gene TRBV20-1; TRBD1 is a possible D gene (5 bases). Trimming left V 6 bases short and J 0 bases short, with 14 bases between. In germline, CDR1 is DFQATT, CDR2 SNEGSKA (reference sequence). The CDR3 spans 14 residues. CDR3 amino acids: CSAYRDQANYGYTF. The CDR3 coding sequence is TGCAGTGCGTACCGGGACCAAGCTAACTATGGCTACACCTTC.

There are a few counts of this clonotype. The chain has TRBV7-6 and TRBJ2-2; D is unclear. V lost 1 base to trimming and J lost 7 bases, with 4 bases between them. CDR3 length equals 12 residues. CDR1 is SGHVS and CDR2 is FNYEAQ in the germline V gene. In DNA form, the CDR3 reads TGTGCCAGCAGCTTAGTTGACGGGGAGCTGTTTTTT. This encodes CASSLVDGELFF.

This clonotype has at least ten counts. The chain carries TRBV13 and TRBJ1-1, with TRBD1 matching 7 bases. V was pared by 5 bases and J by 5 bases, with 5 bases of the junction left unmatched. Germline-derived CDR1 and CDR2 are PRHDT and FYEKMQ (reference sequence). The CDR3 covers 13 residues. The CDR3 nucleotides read TGTGCCAGCAGCCGTACAGGGGTTACTGAAGCTTTCTTT. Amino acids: CASSRTGVTEAFF.

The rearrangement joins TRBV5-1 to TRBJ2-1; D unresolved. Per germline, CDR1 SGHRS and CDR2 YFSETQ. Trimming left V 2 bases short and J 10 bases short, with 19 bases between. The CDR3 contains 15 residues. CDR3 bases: TGCGCCAGCAGCTTTACTGATAGGGCAATAGGGGAGCAGTTCTTC. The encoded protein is CASSFTDRAIGEQFF.

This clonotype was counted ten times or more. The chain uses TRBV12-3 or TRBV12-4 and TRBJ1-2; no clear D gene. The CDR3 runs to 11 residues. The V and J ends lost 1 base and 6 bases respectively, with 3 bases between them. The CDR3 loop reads CASSLGNGYTF. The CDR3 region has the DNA TGTGCCAGCAGTTTAGGGAATGGCTACACCTTC.

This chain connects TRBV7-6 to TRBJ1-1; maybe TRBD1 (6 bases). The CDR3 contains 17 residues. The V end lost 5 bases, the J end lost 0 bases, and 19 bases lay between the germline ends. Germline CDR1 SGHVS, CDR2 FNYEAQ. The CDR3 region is CASSVTDSSEVNTEAFF. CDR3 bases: TGTGCCAGCAGCGTTACGGACAGCAGCGAAGTGAACACTGAAGCTTTCTTT. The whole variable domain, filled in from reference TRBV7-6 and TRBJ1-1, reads GAGVSQSPRYKVTKRGQDVALRCDPISGHVSLYWYRQALGQGPEFLTYFNYEAQQDKSGLPNDRFSAERPEGSISTLTIQRTEQRDSAMYRCASSVTDSSEVNTEAFFGQGTRLTVV.

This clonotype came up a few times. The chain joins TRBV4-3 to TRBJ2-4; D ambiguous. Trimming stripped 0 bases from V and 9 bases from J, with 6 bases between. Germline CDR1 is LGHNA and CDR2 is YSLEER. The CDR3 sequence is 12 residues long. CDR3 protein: CASSQDFSIQYF. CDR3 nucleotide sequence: TGCGCCAGCAGCCAAGATTTCAGCATTCAGTACTTC.

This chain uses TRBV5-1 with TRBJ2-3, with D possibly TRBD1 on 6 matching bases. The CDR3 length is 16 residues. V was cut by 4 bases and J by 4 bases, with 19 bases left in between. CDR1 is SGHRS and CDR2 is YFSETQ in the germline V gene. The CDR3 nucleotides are TGCGCCAGCAGCACAACCGGGACCCCAGGGGCAGATACGCAGTATTTT. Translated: CASSTTGTPGADTQYF.

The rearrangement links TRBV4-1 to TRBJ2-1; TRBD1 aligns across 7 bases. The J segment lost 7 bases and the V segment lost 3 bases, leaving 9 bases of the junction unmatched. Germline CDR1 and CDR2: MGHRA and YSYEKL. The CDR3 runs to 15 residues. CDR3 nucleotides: TGCGCCAGCAGCCATTCGGACAGGTTCCTGAATGAGCAGTTCTTC. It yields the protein CASSHSDRFLNEQFF.

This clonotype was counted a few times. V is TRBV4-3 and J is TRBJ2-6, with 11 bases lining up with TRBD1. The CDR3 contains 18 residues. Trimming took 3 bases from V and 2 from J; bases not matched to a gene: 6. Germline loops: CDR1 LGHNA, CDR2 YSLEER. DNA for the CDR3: TGCGCCAGCAGCCAGCAGGACAGGGGGCCCGCTGGGGCCAACGTCCTGACTTTC. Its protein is CASSQQDRGPAGANVLTF.

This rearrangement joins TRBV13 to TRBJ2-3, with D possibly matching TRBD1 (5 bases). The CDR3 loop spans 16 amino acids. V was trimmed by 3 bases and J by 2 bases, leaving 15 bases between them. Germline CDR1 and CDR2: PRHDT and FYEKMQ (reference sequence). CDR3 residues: CASSFEIGESTDTQYF. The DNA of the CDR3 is TGTGCCAGCAGCTTTGAAATAGGGGAATCCACAGATACGCAGTATTTT.